Listed below are T cell receptor beta chains from one sample, sequenced in a study of blood T cell repertoires in COVID-19. Only in-frame clones appear in the TCRdb table, and some are missing; sequencing was by immunoSEQ multiplex PCR. The repertoire holds around 41,000 clones, with about 85% as singletons. The sequenced material came from peripheral blood. All receptors come from a human donor in a cohort sampled during active COVID-19. Both conserved end residues are part of each CDR3. The D gene is left open where the match is weak. Clone size appears in some rows only: once, few, many, or a class for an expanded clone.

NA	TRBJ2-3	TRBD2	TRBV29-1	TGCAGCGTAGTCCGAGCGGGGGGGCCGAGCACAGATACGCAGTATTTT	CSVVRAGGPSTDTQYF
NA	TRBJ1-6	NA	TRBV9	TGTGCCAGCAGCGAAAACAGGGTAGGCACCCTCCACTTT	CASSENRVGTLHF
NA	TRBJ2-3	TRBD2	TRBV5-1	TGCGCCAGCAGCTTGTCCGCGGGGGGGACAGATACGCAGTATTTT	CASSLSAGGTDTQYF
NA	TRBJ1-1	TRBD1	TRBV29-1	TGCAGCATTGAGGACAGGGAGAACACTGAAGCTTTCTTT	CSIEDRENTEAFF
once	TRBJ1-1	TRBD1	TRBV5-6	TGTGCCAGCAGCTGGACAGGGGGCGGTGAAGCTTTCTTT	CASSWTGGGEAFF
NA	TRBJ1-2	TRBD1	TRBV6-6	TGTGCCAGCAGAGGACAGGGGTTGGGTGTTGACTATGGCTACACCTTC	CASRGQGLGVDYGYTF
NA	TRBJ2-5	TRBD2	TRBV11-2	TGTGCCAGCAGCCCGGGACTAGCGGGGCCCGCGACCCAGTACTTC	CASSPGLAGPATQYF
NA	TRBJ2-3	NA	TRBV5-1	TGCGCCAGCACCTTACTGAAACTCACAGATACGCAGTATTTT	CASTLLKLTDTQYF
NA	TRBJ2-5	TRBD2	TRBV19	TGTGCCAGTAGGGGTAGCGGGGGGTTGGCGGAGACCCAGTACTTC	CASRGSGGLAETQYF
NA	TRBJ2-5	TRBD2	TRBV9	TGTGCCAGCAGCGTAGGGGGACTAGCGGGGCAGTCTACCCAGTACTTC	CASSVGGLAGQSTQYF
NA	TRBJ1-3	NA	TRBV5-1	TGCGCCAGCAGCTTGGAGGCGGCGGGGCGCTCTGGAAACACCATATATTTT	CASSLEAAGRSGNTIYF
NA	TRBJ1-1	NA	TRBV5-5	TGTGCCAGCAGCATGGACAGTAGCACTGAAGCTTTCTTT	CASSMDSSTEAFF
NA	TRBJ2-1	TRBD2	TRBV6-5	TGTGCCAGCAGTAGCAGCGGGGGGACCTACAATGAGCAGTTCTTC	CASSSSGGTYNEQFF
NA	TRBJ1-2	NA	TRBV14	TGTGCCAGCAGCCAAGGTCAATACAGCTATGGCTACACCTTC	CASSQGQYSYGYTF
NA	TRBJ1-2	NA	TRBV7-5	TGTGTCAGAACCACGAACCAGGGGATCAGCTATGGCTACACCTTC	CVRTTNQGISYGYTF
NA	TRBJ1-1	TRBD1	TRBV27	TGTGCCAGCAGGGGACAGGGTTGGCCTGAAGCTTTCTTT	CASRGQGWPEAFF
NA	TRBJ2-7	TRBD2	TRBV3-1/TRBV3-2	TGTGCCAGCAGCCAAGCTCCGGGACTAGTGCTCTACGAGCAGTACTTC	CASSQAPGLVLYEQYF
NA	TRBJ2-7	TRBD2	TRBV3-1/TRBV3-2	TGTGCCAGCAGCCAAGAATCAGCGGGGGGGCCGTCGTACTTC	CASSQESAGGPSYF
NA	TRBJ1-2	NA	TRBV6-5	TGTGCCAGCGAGACGACAGGCCTAAACTATGGCTACACCTTC	CASETTGLNYGYTF
few	TRBJ1-1	NA	TRBV30	TGTGCCTGGAGTGCCTCCCGCTTGAATTCCCGAACAACTCTCACTGCGGAGGACACTGAAGCTTTCTTT	CAWSASRLNSRTTLTAEDTEAFF
NA	TRBJ2-3	NA	TRBV27	TGTGCCAGCAGAAACCGGGGCACAGATACGCAGTATTTT	CASRNRGTDTQYF
NA	TRBJ2-7	NA	TRBV11-2	TGTGCCAGCAGCTTAGCCGTCGGGGTCTCCTACGAGCAGTACTTC	CASSLAVGVSYEQYF
NA	TRBJ1-2	TRBD1	TRBV5-4	TGTGCCAGCAGCTTAGGGGACAGGGATATGTATGGCTACACCTTC	CASSLGDRDMYGYTF
NA	TRBJ2-3	NA	TRBV24-1	TGTGCCACCAGTGCCTTGTCCAGGGTCAGAGTCGGATATACGCAGTATTTT	CATSALSRVRVGYTQYF
NA	TRBJ1-5	NA	TRBV6-1	TGTGCCAGCAGTGATCATGGGGCAACAGGGCAAGGCAATCAGCCCCAGCATTTT	CASSDHGATGQGNQPQHF
NA	TRBJ1-2	TRBD1	TRBV2	TGTGCCACTACCAGGGGGCCCGCCTATGGCTACACCTTC	CATTRGPAYGYTF
NA	TRBJ2-3	TRBD2	TRBV10-3	TGTGCCATCAGTAGCGGGGGGCGTCGCACAGATACGCAGTATTTT	CAISSGGRRTDTQYF
NA	TRBJ1-2	NA	TRBV6-5	TGTGCCAGCAGTTACTCGAGCACCGCGGGAGGCTACACCTTC	CASSYSSTAGGYTF
NA	TRBJ1-1	NA	TRBV9	TGTGCCAGCAGCGATCAACCGGGACACCCGAGCACTGAAGCTTTCTTT	CASSDQPGHPSTEAFF
once	TRBJ2-3	NA	TRBV7-3	TGTGCCAGCAGCCCGGTAACAGATACGCAGTATTTT	CASSPVTDTQYF
NA	TRBJ2-7	NA	TRBV11-2	TGTGCCAGCAGCTTAGGTGGGGGGGCAGGGACCCCCTACGAGCAGTACTTC	CASSLGGGAGTPYEQYF
NA	TRBJ2-5	NA	TRBV7-9	TGTGCCAGCAGCACCGGGACTGGGAGACAAGAGACCCAGTACTTC	CASSTGTGRQETQYF
NA	TRBJ2-7	TRBD1	TRBV7-2	TGTGCCAGCAGCCTCCGGGACAGGGGGCTCCACGAGCAGTACTTC	CASSLRDRGLHEQYF